This TCR beta chain was documented in a study of human T cells and chemical hapten exposure. General study findings and limits: TCRs at a frequency above 1 in 1000 stayed unchanged with DPC sensitization.

TCRdb fed the RACE reads into MiXCR, producing one record per CDR3 protein. The sample comprises 75,000 to 95,000 distinct CDR3 sequences, 10% to 15% of which are singletons, and 3.5% rests with the top ten. With V trimmed by 4 bases and J by 3 bases, 10 bases remained unmatched. This CDR3 contains 15 residues. Germline-derived CDR1 and CDR2 are SGHNT and YYREEE (reference sequence). With regard to this clonotype: The antigen remains unidentified.

Time point in this sample: patch test 1, 2 weeks after DPC sensitization. Indicated treatment: therapeutic diphenylcyclopropenone sensitization with weekly scalp DPC. Staff drew blood before applying each patch test. The clonotype originates from a woman aged 55-69 years with alopecia areata. Some clones in this sample may be carry-over from other donors' samples. This chain uses TRBV5-4 with TRBJ2-7; 7 bases fit TRBD2. The sample consisted of whole blood, taken in connection with sensitization to the hapten diphenylcyclopropenone (DPC). The chain's CDR3 is CASSRPRGRVYEQYF. Here the CDR3 DNA reads TGTGCCAGCAGCCGCCCGCGGGGGAGGGTCTACGAGCAGTACTTC.